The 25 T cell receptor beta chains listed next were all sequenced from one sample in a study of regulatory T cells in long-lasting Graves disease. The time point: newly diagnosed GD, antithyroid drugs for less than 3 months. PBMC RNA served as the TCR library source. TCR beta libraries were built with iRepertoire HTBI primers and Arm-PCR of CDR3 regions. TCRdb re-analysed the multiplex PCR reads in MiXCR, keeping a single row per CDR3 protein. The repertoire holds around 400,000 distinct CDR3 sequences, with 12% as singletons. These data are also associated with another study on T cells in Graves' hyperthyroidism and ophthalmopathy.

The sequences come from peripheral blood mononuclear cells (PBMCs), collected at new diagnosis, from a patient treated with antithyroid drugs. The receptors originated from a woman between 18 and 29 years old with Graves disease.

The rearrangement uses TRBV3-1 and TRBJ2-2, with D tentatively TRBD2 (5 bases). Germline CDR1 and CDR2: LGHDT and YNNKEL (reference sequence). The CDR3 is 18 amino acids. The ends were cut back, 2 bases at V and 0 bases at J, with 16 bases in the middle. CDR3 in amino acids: CASSQYGIEGANTGELFF. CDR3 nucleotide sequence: TGTGCCAGCAGCCAATATGGTATCGAGGGTGCGAACACCGGGGAGCTGTTTTTT.

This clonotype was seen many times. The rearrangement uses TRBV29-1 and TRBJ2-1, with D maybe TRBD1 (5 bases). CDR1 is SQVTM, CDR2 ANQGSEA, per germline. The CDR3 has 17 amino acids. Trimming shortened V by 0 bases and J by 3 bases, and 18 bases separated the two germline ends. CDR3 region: CSVEDLAGFGLYNEQFF. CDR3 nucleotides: TGCAGCGTTGAAGATCTTGCAGGGTTTGGTCTCTACAATGAGCAGTTCTTC.

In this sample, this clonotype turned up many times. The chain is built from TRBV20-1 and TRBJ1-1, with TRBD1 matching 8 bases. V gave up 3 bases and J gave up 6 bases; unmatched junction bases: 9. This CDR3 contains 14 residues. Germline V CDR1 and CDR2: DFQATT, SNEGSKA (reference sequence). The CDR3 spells CSARADRGGAEAFF. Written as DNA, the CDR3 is TGCAGTGCTAGGGCCGACAGGGGTGGCGCTGAAGCTTTCTTT.

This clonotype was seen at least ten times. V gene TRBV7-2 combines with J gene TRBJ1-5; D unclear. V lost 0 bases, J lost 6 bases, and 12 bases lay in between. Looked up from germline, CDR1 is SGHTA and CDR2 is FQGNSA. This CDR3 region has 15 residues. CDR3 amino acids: CASSLARGPTQPQHF. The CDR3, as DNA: TGTGCCAGCAGCTTAGCCCGGGGTCCGACTCAGCCCCAGCATTTT.

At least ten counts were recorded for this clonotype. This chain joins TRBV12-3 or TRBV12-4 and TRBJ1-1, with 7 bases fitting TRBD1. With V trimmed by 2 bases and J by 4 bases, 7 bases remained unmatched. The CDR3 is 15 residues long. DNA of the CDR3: TGTGCCAGCAGTTTATCAGTTGCAGGGGGCACTGAAGCTTTCTTT. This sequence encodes CASSLSVAGGTEAFF.

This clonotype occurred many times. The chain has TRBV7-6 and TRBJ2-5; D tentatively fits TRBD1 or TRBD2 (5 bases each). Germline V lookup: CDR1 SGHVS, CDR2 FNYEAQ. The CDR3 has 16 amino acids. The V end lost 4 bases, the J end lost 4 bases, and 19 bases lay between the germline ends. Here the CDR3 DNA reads TGTGCCAGCAGCTCTCACCCAGGCCGGGACGTAGAGACCCAGTACTTC. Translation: CASSSHPGRDVETQYF.

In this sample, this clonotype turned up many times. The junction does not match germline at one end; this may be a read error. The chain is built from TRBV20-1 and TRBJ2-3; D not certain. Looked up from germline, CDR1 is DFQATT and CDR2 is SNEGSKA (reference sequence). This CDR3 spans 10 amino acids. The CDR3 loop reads CSASDGDGNF. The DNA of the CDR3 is TGCAGTGCCTCGGACGGAGATGGGAACTTT.

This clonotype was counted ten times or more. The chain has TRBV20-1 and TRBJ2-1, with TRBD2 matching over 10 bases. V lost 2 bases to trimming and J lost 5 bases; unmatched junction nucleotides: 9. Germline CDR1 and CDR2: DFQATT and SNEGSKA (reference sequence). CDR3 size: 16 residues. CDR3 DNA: TGCAGTGCTAGACCCAGCGGGGGGGCTCCCAACAATGAGCAGTTCTTC. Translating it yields CSARPSGGAPNNEQFF.

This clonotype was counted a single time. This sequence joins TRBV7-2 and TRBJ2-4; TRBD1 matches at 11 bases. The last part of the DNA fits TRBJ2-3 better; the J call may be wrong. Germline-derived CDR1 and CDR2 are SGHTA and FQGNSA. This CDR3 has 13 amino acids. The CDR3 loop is CARSTDRGRAQYF. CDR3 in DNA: TGTGCCAGAAGCACGGACAGGGGGCGGGCGCAGTATTTT.

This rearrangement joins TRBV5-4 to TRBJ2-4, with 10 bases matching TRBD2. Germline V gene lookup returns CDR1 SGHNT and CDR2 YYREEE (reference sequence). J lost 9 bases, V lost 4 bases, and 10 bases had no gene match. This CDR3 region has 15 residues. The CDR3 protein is CASSPMKRGGGIQYF. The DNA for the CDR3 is TGTGCCAGCAGCCCCATGAAGCGGGGGGGTGGCATTCAGTACTTC.

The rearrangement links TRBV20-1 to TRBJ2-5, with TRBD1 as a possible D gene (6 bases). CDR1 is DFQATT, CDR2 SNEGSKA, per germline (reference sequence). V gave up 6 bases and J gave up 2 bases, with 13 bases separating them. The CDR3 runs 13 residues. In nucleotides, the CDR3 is TGCAGTGCAACTACAGGGAATCAAGAGACCCAGTACTTC. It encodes CSATTGNQETQYF.

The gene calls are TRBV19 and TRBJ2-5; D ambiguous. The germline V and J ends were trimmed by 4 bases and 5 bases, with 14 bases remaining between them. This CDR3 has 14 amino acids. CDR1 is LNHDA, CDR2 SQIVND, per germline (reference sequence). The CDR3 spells CASSTTRNSETQYF. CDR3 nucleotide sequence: TGTGCCAGTAGTACGACCCGAAATTCCGAGACCCAGTACTTC.

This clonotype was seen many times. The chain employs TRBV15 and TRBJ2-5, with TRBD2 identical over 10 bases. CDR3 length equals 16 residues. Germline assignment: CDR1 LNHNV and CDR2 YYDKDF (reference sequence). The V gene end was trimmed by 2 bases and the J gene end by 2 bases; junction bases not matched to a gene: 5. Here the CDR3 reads CATSRKRAGGQETQYF. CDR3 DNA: TGTGCCACCAGCAGAAAGAGAGCGGGGGGGCAAGAGACCCAGTACTTC. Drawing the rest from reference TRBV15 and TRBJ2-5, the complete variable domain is DAMVIQNPRYQVTQFGKPVTLSCSQTLNHNVMYWYQQKSSQAPKLLFHYYDKDFNNEADTPDNFQSRRPNTSFCFLDIRSPGLGDTAMYLCATSRKRAGGQETQYFGPGTRLLVL.

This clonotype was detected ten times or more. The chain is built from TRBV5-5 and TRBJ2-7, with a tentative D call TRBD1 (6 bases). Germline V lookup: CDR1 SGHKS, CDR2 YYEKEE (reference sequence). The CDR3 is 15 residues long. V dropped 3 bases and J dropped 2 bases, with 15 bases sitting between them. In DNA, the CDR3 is TGTGCCAGCAGCTACCATTCAGGGGATACCTACGAGCAGTACGTC. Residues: CASSYHSGDTYEQYV.

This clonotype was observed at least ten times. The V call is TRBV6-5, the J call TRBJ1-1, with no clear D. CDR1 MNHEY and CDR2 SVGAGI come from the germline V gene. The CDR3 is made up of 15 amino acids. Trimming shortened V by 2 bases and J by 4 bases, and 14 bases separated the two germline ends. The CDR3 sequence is CASSYGREVSTEAFF. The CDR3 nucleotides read TGTGCCAGCAGTTACGGTCGGGAGGTGAGCACTGAAGCTTTCTTT.

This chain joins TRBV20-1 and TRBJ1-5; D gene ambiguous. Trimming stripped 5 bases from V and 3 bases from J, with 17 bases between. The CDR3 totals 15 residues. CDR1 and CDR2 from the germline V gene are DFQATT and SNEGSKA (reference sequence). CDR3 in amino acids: CSARPHAADNQPQHF. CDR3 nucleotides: TGCAGTGCTCGACCCCACGCAGCGGACAATCAGCCCCAGCATTTT.

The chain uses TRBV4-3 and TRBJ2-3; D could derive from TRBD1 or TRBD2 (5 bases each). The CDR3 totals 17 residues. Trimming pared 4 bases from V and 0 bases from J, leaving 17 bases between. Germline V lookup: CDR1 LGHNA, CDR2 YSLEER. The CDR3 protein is CASSPTGTPFSTDTQYF. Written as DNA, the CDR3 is TGCGCCAGCAGCCCCACCGGGACCCCATTTAGCACAGATACGCAGTATTTT.

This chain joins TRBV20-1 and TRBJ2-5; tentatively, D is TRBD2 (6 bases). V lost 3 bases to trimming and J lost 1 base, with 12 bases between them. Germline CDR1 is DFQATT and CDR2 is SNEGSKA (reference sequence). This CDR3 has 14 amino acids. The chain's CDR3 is CSASLRGIQETQYF. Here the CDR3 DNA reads TGCAGTGCTAGCTTGCGGGGAATCCAAGAGACCCAGTACTTC.

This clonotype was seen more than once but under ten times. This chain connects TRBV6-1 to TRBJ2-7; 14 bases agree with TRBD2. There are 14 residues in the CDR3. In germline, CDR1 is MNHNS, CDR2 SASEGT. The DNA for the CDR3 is TGTGCCAGCAGTAGACTAGCGGGGGGGCCGGAGCAGTATGTC. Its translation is CASSRLAGGPEQYV.

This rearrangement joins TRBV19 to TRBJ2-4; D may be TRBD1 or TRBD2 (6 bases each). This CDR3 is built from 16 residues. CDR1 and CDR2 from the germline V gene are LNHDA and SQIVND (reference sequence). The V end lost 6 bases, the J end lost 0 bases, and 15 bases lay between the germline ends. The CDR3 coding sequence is TGTGCCAGTAGAGGGGTACAGGGACTAGCCAAAAACATTCAGTACTTC. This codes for CASRGVQGLAKNIQYF.

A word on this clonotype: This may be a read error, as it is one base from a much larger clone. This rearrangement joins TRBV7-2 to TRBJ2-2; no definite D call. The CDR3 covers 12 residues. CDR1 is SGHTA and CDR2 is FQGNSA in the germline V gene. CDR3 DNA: TGTGCCGGCAGCTTGGATCTTGGGGAGCTGTTTTTT. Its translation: CAGSLDLGELFF.

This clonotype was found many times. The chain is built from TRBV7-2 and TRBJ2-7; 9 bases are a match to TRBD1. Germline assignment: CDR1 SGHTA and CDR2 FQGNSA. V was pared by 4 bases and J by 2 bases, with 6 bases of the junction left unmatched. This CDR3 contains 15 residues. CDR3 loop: CASSSRQGVPYEQYF. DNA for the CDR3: TGTGCCAGCAGCTCAAGACAGGGGGTTCCCTACGAGCAGTACTTC.

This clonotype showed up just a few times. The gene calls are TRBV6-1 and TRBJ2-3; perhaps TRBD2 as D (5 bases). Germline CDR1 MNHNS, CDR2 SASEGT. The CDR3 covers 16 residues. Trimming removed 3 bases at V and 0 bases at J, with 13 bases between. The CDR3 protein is CASSDPDGESTDTQYF. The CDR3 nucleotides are TGTGCCAGCAGTGACCCGGACGGGGAAAGCACAGATACGCAGTATTTT.

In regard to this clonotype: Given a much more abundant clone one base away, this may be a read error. This CDR3 is CASSIWVSSYNEQFF. CDR3 in DNA: TGTGCCAGTAGTATTTGGGTCAGCTCCTACAATGAGCAGTTCTTC. The V call is TRBV19, the J call TRBJ2-1, with no clear D. CDR3 length: 15 residues. Trimming took off 3 bases at V and 0 bases at J, with 9 bases between the two ends. From germline, CDR1 is LNHDA and CDR2 SQIVND (reference sequence).

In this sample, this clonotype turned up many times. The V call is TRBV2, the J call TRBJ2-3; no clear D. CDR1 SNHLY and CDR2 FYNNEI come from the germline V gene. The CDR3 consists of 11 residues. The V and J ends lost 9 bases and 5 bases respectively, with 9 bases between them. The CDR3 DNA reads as TGTGCCAGTCGACAACAAGATACGCAGTATTTT. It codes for CASRQQDTQYF.